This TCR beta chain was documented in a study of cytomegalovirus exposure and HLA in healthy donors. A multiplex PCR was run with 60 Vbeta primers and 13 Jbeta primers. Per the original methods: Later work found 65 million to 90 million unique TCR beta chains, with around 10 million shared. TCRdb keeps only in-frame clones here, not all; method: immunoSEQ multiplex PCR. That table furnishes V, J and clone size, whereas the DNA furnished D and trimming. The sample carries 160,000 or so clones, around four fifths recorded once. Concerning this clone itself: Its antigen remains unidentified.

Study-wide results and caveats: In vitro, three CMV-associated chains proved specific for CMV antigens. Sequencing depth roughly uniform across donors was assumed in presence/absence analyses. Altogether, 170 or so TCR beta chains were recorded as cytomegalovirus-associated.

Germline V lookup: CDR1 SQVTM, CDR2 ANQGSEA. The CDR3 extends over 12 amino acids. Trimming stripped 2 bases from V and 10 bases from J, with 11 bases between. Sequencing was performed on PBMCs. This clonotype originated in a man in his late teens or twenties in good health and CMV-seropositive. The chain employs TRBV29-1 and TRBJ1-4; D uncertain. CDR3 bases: TGCAGCGTTGAATCTGACAAAGGAAAACTGTTTTTT. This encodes CSVESDKGKLFF. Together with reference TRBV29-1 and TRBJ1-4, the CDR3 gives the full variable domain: SAVISQKPSRDICQRGTSLTIQCQVDSQVTMMFWYRQQPGQSLTLIATANQGSEATYESGFVIDKFPISRPNLTFSTLTVSNMSPEDSSIYLCSVESDKGKLFFGSGTQLSVL.